This TCR beta chain was retrieved from a study of cytomegalovirus exposure and HLA in healthy donors. Study at large: A data release that came early held some 84 million unique TCRs from HLA-typed donors.

CDR3 length: 14 amino acids. CDR1 is MGHRA, CDR2 YSYEKL, per germline. Vbeta (60) and Jbeta (13) primers were used in the PCR. Generated by immunoSEQ multiplex PCR, the TCRdb table keeps only in-frame clones and is missing some. The repertoire includes about 140,000 clones, about 72% of them detected once, and approximately 2.1% sits in the top ten. The chain joins TRBV4-1 to TRBJ2-5; D is undetermined. The end of the DNA is better explained by TRBJ2-7, so the J call may be wrong. This receptor was identified in a man in his forties or fifties in good health and CMV-seronegative. Sequencing used PBMCs. CDR3 amino acids: CASSTSRGGYEQYF. Written as DNA, the CDR3 is TGCGCCAGCAGCACGTCCAGAGGCGGCTACGAGCAGTACTTC.